This entry lists 15 T cell receptor beta chains sequenced from one sample in a study of metastatic and nonmetastatic thyroid tumors. TCRdb recomputed clones from the PCR reads via MiXCR. The profile shows roughly 36,000 clones, 11% of them singletons. Every patient was untreated before thyroid surgery. The source material was blood. The origin of the receptors is a female donor with papillary thyroid cancer or a benign thyroid nodule (not recorded which). Some clones in this sample may be carry-over from other donors' samples.

This clone ranks as medium-sized. V and J are TRBV30 and TRBJ1-2, with D unresolved. This CDR3 is built from 11 residues. CDR1 GTSNPN and CDR2 SVGIG come from the germline V gene (reference sequence). V shed 1 base and J shed 8 bases, with 8 bases lying between them. The CDR3 loop is CAWSAGLGYTF. The CDR3 DNA follows: TGTGCCTGGAGTGCCGGGCTCGGCTACACCTTC. Together with reference TRBV30 and TRBJ1-2, the CDR3 gives the full variable domain: SQTIHQWPATLVQPVGSPLSLECTVEGTSNPNLYWYRQAAGRGLQLLFYSVGIGQISSEVPQNLSASRPQDRQFILSSKKLLLSDSGFYLCAWSAGLGYTFGSGTRLTVV.

This clone was recorded many times. The chain carries TRBV20-1 and TRBJ2-7; TRBD2 agrees at 9 bases. The CDR3 is made up of 11 amino acids. Germline V gene data show CDR1 as DFQATT and CDR2 as SNEGSKA (reference sequence). The junction had 3 bases not matched to a gene; V was cut back by 8 bases and J by 4 bases. The CDR3 DNA reads as TGCAGTTTGGCGGGAGGGTACGAGCAGTACTTC. It codes for CSLAGGYEQYF.

Many counts were recorded for this clone. V and J are TRBV20-1 and TRBJ1-2; D is perhaps TRBD1 (6 bases). V was shortened by 3 bases and J by 1 base, with 15 bases between the two germline ends. The CDR3 covers 15 residues. Germline loops: CDR1 DFQATT, CDR2 SNEGSKA (reference sequence). For the CDR3, the DNA is TGCAGTGCTAGGCCCGCAGGGGTTATTAACTATGGCTACACCTTC. It yields the protein CSARPAGVINYGYTF.

This clone has at least ten counts. The chain has TRBV19 and TRBJ1-4; D unclear. V was clipped by 8 bases and J by 7 bases, with 14 bases between them. The length of the CDR3 is 13 residues. Looked up from germline, CDR1 is LNHDA and CDR2 is SQIVND (reference sequence). For the CDR3, the DNA is TGTGCCAGTGCCAATCAAGGCCCTGAAAAACTGTTTTTT. Translating gives CASANQGPEKLFF.

CDR3 region: CAWSVQVSEAFF. For the CDR3, the DNA is TGTGCCTGGAGTGTACAGGTCAGTGAAGCTTTCTTT. The J gene is TRBJ1-1, the V gene TRBV30; a weak D match, TRBD1 (5 bases). The V end lost 0 bases, the J end lost 7 bases, and 9 bases lay between the germline ends. The CDR3 is 12 amino acids. CDR1 and CDR2 (germline): GTSNPN, SVGIG (reference sequence).

By sample fraction, this clone is medium-sized. The chain recombines TRBV12-3 or TRBV12-4 with TRBJ2-3; 10 positions agree with TRBD2. The CDR3 spans 15 residues. The V segment lost 6 bases and the J segment 3 bases; nucleotides outside the gene matches: 6. The chain's CDR3 is CASRSAGGVTDTQYF. CDR3 in DNA: TGTGCCAGCAGGTCAGCGGGAGGGGTTACAGATACGCAGTATTTT.

This clone was recorded a few times. V gene TRBV7-3 combines with J gene TRBJ2-3; 10 bases are shared with TRBD2. There are 15 residues in the CDR3. The V gene's germline CDR1 is SGHTA and CDR2 FQGTGA. V dropped 1 base and J dropped 4; count of bases not matched to a gene: 2. The CDR3 DNA sequence: TGTGCCAGCAGCTTAAATGGACTAGCGGCAGATACGCAGTATTTT. Translating gives CASSLNGLAADTQYF.

In this sample, this clone turned up many times. The same CDR3 arises from other DNA sequences in this sample as well. The chain carries TRBV6-1 and TRBJ2-2; 10 bases line up with TRBD1. The CDR3 runs 16 residues. V was pared by 5 bases and J by 6 bases, with 9 bases of the junction left unmatched. Germline assignment: CDR1 MNHNS and CDR2 SASEGT. For the CDR3, the DNA is TGTGCCAGCAGTTTGGGACAGGGGTTTTTGTCCGGGGAGCTGTTTTTT. Its protein product is CASSLGQGFLSGELFF.

The chain couples TRBV19 to TRBJ1-5; D not resolved. The CDR3 is 12 residues long. In germline, CDR1 is LNHDA, CDR2 SQIVND (reference sequence). Trimming took off 2 bases at V and 12 bases at J, with 11 bases between the two ends. CDR3 nucleotide sequence: TGTGCCAGTAGTATAATGGCCGCAGACCAGCATTTT. It is translated as CASSIMAADQHF.

This clone was detected ten times or more. The chain couples TRBV5-5 to TRBJ1-1; D call uncertain. Trimming removed 0 bases at V and 7 bases at J, with 10 bases between. Germline V gene sequence: CDR1 SGHKS, CDR2 YYEKEE (reference sequence). The CDR3 totals 13 residues. CDR3 sequence: CASSLGLSVEAFF. DNA for the CDR3: TGTGCCAGCAGCTTGGGGCTCTCAGTTGAAGCTTTCTTT.

The table lists this clone with many counts. This chain links TRBV10-2 with TRBJ1-5; 10 bases map to TRBD1. This CDR3 region has 14 residues. CDR1 is WSHSY and CDR2 is SAAADI in the germline V gene. With V trimmed by 10 bases and J by 6 bases, 9 bases remained unmatched. The CDR3 nucleotides are TGCGCCACCGGGACAGGGGATTTTAGTCAGCCCCAGCATTTT. The encoded protein is CATGTGDFSQPQHF.

This chain links TRBV28 with TRBJ2-3, with TRBD2 matching 7 bases. The CDR3 spans 17 residues. Per the germline V gene, CDR1 is MDHEN and CDR2 is SYDVKM. V was clipped by 2 bases and J by 2 bases; unmatched bases: 10. This CDR3 reads CASSLVRASGNTDTQYF. CDR3 nucleotides: TGTGCCAGCAGTTTAGTTAGGGCTAGCGGCAACACAGATACGCAGTATTTT.

This clone was counted only a few times. This rearrangement joins TRBV24-1 to TRBJ2-3; 12 bases agree with TRBD2. J was trimmed by 3 bases and V by 6 bases; bases with no gene match: 9. Per the germline V gene, CDR1 is KGHDR and CDR2 is SFDVKD. The CDR3 runs 17 residues. This chain's CDR3 is CATSRSSGRAGTDTQYF. The CDR3 nucleotides are TGTGCCACCAGTAGGTCTAGCGGGAGGGCCGGGACAGATACGCAGTATTTT.

This clone was counted ten times or more. This chain connects TRBV11-2 to TRBJ2-7; weak D call: TRBD1 (6 bases). The V gene's germline CDR1 is SGHAT and CDR2 FQNNGV. The CDR3 extends over 15 amino acids. Trimming pared 2 bases from V and 6 bases from J, leaving 17 bases between. The CDR3 DNA follows: TGTGCCAGCAGCTTATTTCAGGGGCCTTCGGGCGAGCAGTACTTC. As protein: CASSLFQGPSGEQYF.

In its sample, this clone was seen many times. The CDR3 nucleotides are TGTGCCAGCAGCCTAGGACTGTGGGATTCACCCCTCCACTTT. Its translation is CASSLGLWDSPLHF. V usage is TRBV11-2 and J usage is TRBJ1-6; D remains unclear. CDR1 is SGHAT, CDR2 FQNNGV, per germline. This CDR3 is 14 amino acids long. Trimming removed 5 bases from V and 8 bases from J, with 13 bases in between.